What follows are 22 T cell receptor beta chains derived from one specimen sequenced in a study of neurological immune-mediated disorders. TCRdb re-analysed the 5' RACE reads in MiXCR, keeping a single row per CDR3 protein. The sample lists approximately 47,000 distinct CDR3 sequences; roughly 14% were seen once. Stated time point: longitudinal time-point 3. The material sequenced was PBMCs. These receptor sequences come from a man aged 30 to 45 in good health.

In this sample, this clonotype turned up a few times. This chain links TRBV18 with TRBJ2-5; the match to TRBD2 covers 10 bases. Germline V gene lookup returns CDR1 KGHSH and CDR2 LQKENI. V was clipped by 1 base and J by 4 bases; unmatched bases: 12. This CDR3 spans 18 amino acids. The CDR3 loop reads CASSPRPAGGPRGETQYF. As DNA, the CDR3 is TGTGCCAGCTCACCACGGCCAGCGGGAGGGCCGAGGGGAGAGACCCAGTACTTC.

This clonotype has at least ten counts. The genes are TRBV20-1 and TRBJ1-5; D is perhaps TRBD1 (6 bases). The CDR3 has 14 amino acids. The germline gives CDR1 DFQATT, CDR2 SNEGSKA (reference sequence). V gave up 5 bases and J gave up 3 bases, with 14 bases separating them. The CDR3 loop is CSAETHRDNQPQHF. In nucleotides, the CDR3 is TGCAGTGCTGAAACACACAGGGACAATCAGCCCCAGCATTTT.

This clonotype appeared many times. This chain joins TRBV5-1 and TRBJ2-5; the match to TRBD2 covers 8 bases. With 2 bases clipped from V and 5 bases from J, the junction kept 5 bases outside the gene matches. CDR3 size: 14 residues. CDR1 is SGHRS and CDR2 is YFSETQ in the germline V gene. The CDR3 protein is CASSLAGVGETQYF. The CDR3 coding sequence is TGCGCCAGCAGCTTAGCGGGAGTGGGGGAGACCCAGTACTTC.

Worth noting for this clonotype: One junction end disagrees with the germline gene, perhaps due to a read error. The rearrangement joins TRBV29-1 to TRBJ2-6; no definite D call. The CDR3 contains 14 residues. Germline V gene data show CDR1 as SQVTM and CDR2 as ANQGSEA. CDR3 DNA: TGCAGCGTTTCCGGGTCCTCTTGGGCCAACGTCCTGACTTTC. It translates to CSVSGSSWANVLTF.

The chain employs TRBV27 and TRBJ2-5; D is possibly TRBD2 (5 bases). This CDR3 has 15 amino acids. Per the germline V gene, CDR1 is MNHEY and CDR2 is SMNVEV (reference sequence). V lost 3 bases, J lost 3 bases, and 14 bases lay in between. The CDR3 DNA sequence: TGTGCCAGCAGTTTGGGGAGCGGACCGGAAGAGACCCAGTACTTC. Translation gives CASSLGSGPEETQYF.

This clonotype was detected many times. V is TRBV28 and J is TRBJ2-7, with D tentatively TRBD2 (6 bases). The V and J ends lost 5 bases and 3 bases respectively, with 14 bases between them. CDR3 length: 14 residues. The germline V gene encodes CDR1 MDHEN and CDR2 SYDVKM. DNA for the CDR3: TGTGCCAGCAGTACAACGGGACTCGTCTACGAGCAGTACTTC. It specifies CASSTTGLVYEQYF.

This clonotype was seen many times. This chain connects TRBV5-1 to TRBJ1-2, with D perhaps matching TRBD1 (6 bases). This CDR3 has 11 amino acids. Trimming removed 7 bases from V and 7 bases from J, with 11 bases in between. CDR1 and CDR2 (germline): SGHRS, YFSETQ. The CDR3 protein is CASGPQGGYTF. CDR3 DNA sequence: TGCGCCAGCGGACCACAGGGTGGCTACACCTTC.

This chain uses TRBV5-5 with TRBJ2-1, with D tentatively TRBD2 (6 bases). The germline CDR1 and CDR2 sequences are SGHKS and YYEKEE (reference sequence). This CDR3 has 16 residues. Trimming shortened V by 1 base and J by 7 bases, and 18 bases separated the two germline ends. The CDR3 loop is CASSLSPGLASNEQFF. DNA of the CDR3: TGTGCCAGCAGCTTGTCGCCGGGACTGGCCTCGAATGAGCAGTTCTTC.

This clonotype was found many times. The chain carries TRBV28 and TRBJ2-2, with D hard to call. Germline V gene sequence: CDR1 MDHEN, CDR2 SYDVKM. The V end lost 5 bases, the J end lost 0 bases, and 13 bases lay between the germline ends. The CDR3 covers 16 residues. The CDR3 protein is CASSEDTSTNTGELFF. CDR3 DNA sequence: TGTGCCAGCAGTGAGGATACCTCTACGAACACCGGGGAGCTGTTTTTT.

The sample holds many counts of this clonotype. The chain joins TRBV20-1 to TRBJ2-1; 11 bases are shared with TRBD2. The length of the CDR3 is 14 residues. V trimming: 3 bases; J trimming: 4 bases; junction bases outside the gene matches: 2. CDR1 and CDR2 (germline): DFQATT, SNEGSKA (reference sequence). CDR3 loop: CSASSGRDYNEQFF. DNA for the CDR3: TGCAGTGCTAGTAGCGGGAGGGATTACAATGAGCAGTTCTTC.

This clonotype was seen many times. The rearrangement links TRBV12-3 or TRBV12-4 to TRBJ2-2; 9 bases match TRBD1. With V trimmed by 7 bases and J by 7 bases, 13 bases remained unmatched. This CDR3 comprises 16 residues. CDR3 DNA: TGTGCCAGCACCCCCTGGGTAACAGGGGGCCACGGGGAGCTGTTTTTT. Its translation is CASTPWVTGGHGELFF.

This clonotype was observed many times. The V gene is TRBV5-1, the J gene TRBJ2-5, with D tentatively TRBD2 (7 bases). The V gene's germline CDR1 is SGHRS and CDR2 YFSETQ. The CDR3 has 15 amino acids. The V gene lost 7 bases and the J gene lost 1 base, with 17 bases spanning the gap. CDR3 bases: TGCGCCAGCGCGGGGGCTCCCGCGGCCCAAGAGACCCAGTACTTC. Its translation is CASAGAPAAQETQYF.

This clonotype has ten or more counts. A junction end diverges from the germline sequence, so it may reflect a read error. The rearrangement links TRBV7-2 to TRBJ2-4; D unclear. CDR3 length: 12 residues. The V gene's germline CDR1 is SGHTA and CDR2 FQGNSA. The CDR3 nucleotides read TGTGCCAGCAGCTCACCTACATCAGATAAAGTATTC. This codes for CASSSPTSDKVF.

At least ten counts were recorded for this clonotype. The genes are TRBV29-1 and TRBJ2-7; TRBD1 might be the D (6 bases). This CDR3 contains 13 residues. V was cut by 0 bases and J by 1 base, with 7 bases left in between. Germline CDR1 is SQVTM and CDR2 is ANQGSEA. The CDR3 spells CSVEDGTSYEQYF. Written as DNA, the CDR3 is TGCAGCGTTGAAGACGGGACATCCTACGAGCAGTACTTC.

This clonotype was detected once. This may stem from a read error, because a much larger clone lies one nucleotide away. The rearrangement joins TRBV3-1 to TRBJ1-4; 7 bases agree with TRBD1. Germline loops: CDR1 LGHDT, CDR2 YNNKEL (reference sequence). The trim removed 10 bases at V and 8 bases at J, leaving 10 bases unmatched. CDR3 length: 13 amino acids. In DNA form, the CDR3 reads TGTGCCACTAAGACAGGGAGTAACGAAAAACTGTTTTTT. Its protein product is CATKTGSNEKLFF.

This clonotype occurred many times. V and J are TRBV5-1 and TRBJ1-3; 8 bases are a match to TRBD1. This CDR3 is built from 13 residues. V trimming: 2 bases; J trimming: 11 bases; junction bases outside the gene matches: 6. Germline assignment: CDR1 SGHRS and CDR2 YFSETQ. As DNA, the CDR3 is TGCGCCAGCAGCTTTGTCCAGGGGGCAGCCATATATTTT. Encoded protein: CASSFVQGAAIYF.

This chain joins TRBV6-1 and TRBJ2-3; maybe TRBD2 (6 bases). Germline values: CDR1 MNHNS, CDR2 SASEGT. The germline V and J ends were trimmed by 8 bases and 4 bases, with 19 bases remaining between them. The CDR3 extends over 15 amino acids. The chain's CDR3 is CASRARGLRSDTQYF. CDR3 nucleotide sequence: TGTGCCAGCCGCGCTCGGGGGTTAAGGTCAGATACGCAGTATTTT.

This clonotype has at least ten counts. This sequence joins TRBV5-1 and TRBJ1-2; a possible D gene is TRBD1 (5 bases). Trimming took 1 base from V and 3 from J, leaving 13 bases between them. In germline, CDR1 is SGHRS, CDR2 YFSETQ. The CDR3 sequence is 15 residues long. The CDR3 loop reads CASSLKTGGDYGYTF. CDR3 in DNA: TGCGCCAGCAGCTTGAAGACCGGGGGGGACTATGGCTACACCTTC.

This clonotype was found many times. The rearrangement uses TRBV2 and TRBJ1-6; 7 bases are a match to TRBD1. The CDR3 has 14 residues. Germline V CDR1 and CDR2: SNHLY, FYNNEI. Losses at the gene ends were 4 bases for V and 4 bases for J; bases not matched to a gene: 1. CDR3 amino acids: CASSGDSYNSPLHF. DNA of the CDR3: TGTGCCAGCAGTGGGGACAGTTATAATTCACCCCTCCACTTT. Together with reference TRBV2 and TRBJ1-6, the CDR3 gives the full variable domain: EPEVTQTPSHQVTQMGQEVILRCVPISNHLYFYWYRQILGQKVEFLVSFYNNEISEKSEIFDDQFSVERPDGSNFTLKIRSTKLEDSAMYFCASSGDSYNSPLHFGNGTRLTVT.

This clonotype was recorded many times. This chain uses TRBV5-6 with TRBJ2-1; tentative D call: TRBD2 (5 bases). CDR3 length: 16 residues. From germline, CDR1 is SGHDT and CDR2 YYEEEE. V was pared by 1 base and J by 3 bases, with 14 bases between. CDR3 DNA sequence: TGTGCCAGCAGCTTGCGGGGAGTGATTTACTACAATGAGCAGTTCTTC. The encoded protein is CASSLRGVIYYNEQFF.

The table lists this clonotype with many counts. The rearrangement uses TRBV7-9 and TRBJ2-5; D is unclear. This CDR3 is built from 11 residues. Germline-derived CDR1 and CDR2 are SEHNR and FQNEAQ (reference sequence). The V and J ends lost 2 bases and 4 bases respectively, with 2 bases between them. CDR3 residues: CASSLLETQYF. For the CDR3, the DNA is TGTGCCAGCAGCTTATTAGAGACCCAGTACTTC.

This clonotype was counted between two and nine times. A much larger clone sits a single nucleotide away, making a read error possible. CDR3 region: CATSITPGQGSVSYEQYF. The CDR3 DNA reads as TGTGCCACCAGCATAACCCCGGGACAGGGATCCGTCTCCTACGAGCAGTACTTC. The chain recombines TRBV15 with TRBJ2-7, with 9 bases lining up with TRBD1. V was pared by 4 bases and J by 0 bases, with 13 bases of the junction left unmatched. The CDR3 extends over 18 amino acids. Germline V gives CDR1 LNHNV, CDR2 YYDKDF (reference sequence).